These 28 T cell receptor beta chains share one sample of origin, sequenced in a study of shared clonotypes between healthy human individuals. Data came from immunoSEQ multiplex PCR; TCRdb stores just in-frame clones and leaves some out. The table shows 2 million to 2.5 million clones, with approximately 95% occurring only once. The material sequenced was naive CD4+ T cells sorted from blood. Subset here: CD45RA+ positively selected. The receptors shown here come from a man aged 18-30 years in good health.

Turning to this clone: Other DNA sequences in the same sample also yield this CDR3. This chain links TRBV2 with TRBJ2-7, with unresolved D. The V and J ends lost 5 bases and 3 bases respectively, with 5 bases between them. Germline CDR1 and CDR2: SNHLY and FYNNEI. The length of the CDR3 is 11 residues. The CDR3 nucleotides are TGTGCCAGCAGTACCAGCTACGAGCAGTACTTC. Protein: CASSTSYEQYF.

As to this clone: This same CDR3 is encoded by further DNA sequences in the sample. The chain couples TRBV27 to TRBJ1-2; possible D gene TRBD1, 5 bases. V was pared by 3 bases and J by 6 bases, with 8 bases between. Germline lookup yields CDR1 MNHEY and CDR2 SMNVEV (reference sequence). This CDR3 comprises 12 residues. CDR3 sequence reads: CASSLRGDGYTF. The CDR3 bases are TGTGCCAGCAGTTTGCGGGGGGATGGCTACACCTTC.

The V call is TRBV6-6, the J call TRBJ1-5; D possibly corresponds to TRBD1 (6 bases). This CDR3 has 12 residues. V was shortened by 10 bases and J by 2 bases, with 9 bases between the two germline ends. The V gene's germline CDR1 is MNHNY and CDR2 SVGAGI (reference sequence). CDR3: CATRQGNQPQHF. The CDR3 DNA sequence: TGTGCCACCCGACAGGGCAATCAGCCCCAGCATTTT.

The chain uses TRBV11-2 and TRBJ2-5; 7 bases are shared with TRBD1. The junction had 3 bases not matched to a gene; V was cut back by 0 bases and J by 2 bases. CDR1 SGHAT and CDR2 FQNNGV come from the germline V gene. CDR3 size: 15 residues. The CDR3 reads CASSLDGTAQETQYF. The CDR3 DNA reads TGTGCCAGCAGCTTAGACGGGACAGCACAAGAGACCCAGTACTTC.

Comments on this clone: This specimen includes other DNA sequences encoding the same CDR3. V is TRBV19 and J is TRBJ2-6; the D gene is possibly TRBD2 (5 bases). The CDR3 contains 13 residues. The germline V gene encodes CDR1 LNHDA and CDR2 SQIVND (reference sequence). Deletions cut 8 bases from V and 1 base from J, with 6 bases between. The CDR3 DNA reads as TGTGCCAGTCGGGGATCTGGGGCCAACGTCCTGACTTTC. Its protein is CASRGSGANVLTF.

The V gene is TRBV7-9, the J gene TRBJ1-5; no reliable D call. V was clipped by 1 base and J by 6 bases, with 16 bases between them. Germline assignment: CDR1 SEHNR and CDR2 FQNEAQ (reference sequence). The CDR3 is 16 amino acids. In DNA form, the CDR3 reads TGTGCCAGCAGCTTAGGAACCGGGTTTGCCGGTCAGCCCCAGCATTTT. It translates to CASSLGTGFAGQPQHF.

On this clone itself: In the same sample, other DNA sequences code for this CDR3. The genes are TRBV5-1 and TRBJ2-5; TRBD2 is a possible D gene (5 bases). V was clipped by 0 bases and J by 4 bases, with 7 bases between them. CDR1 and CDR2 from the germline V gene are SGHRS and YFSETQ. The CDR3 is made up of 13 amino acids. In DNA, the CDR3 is TGCGCCAGCAGCTTGGGCAGCGGAGAGACCCAGTACTTC. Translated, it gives CASSLGSGETQYF.

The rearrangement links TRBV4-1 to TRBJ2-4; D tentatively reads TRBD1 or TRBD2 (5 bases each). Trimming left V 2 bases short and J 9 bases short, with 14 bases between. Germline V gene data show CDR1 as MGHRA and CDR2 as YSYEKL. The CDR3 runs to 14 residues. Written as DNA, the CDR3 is TGCGCCAGCAGCCAACCCCGGGACGCCCGCATTCAGTACTTC. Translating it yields CASSQPRDARIQYF.

The CDR3 loop is CASGQTPPPADPNYGYTF. DNA for the CDR3: TGTGCTAGTGGGCAAACCCCCCCTCCGGCTGACCCTAACTATGGCTACACCTTC. The chain combines TRBV12-5 with TRBJ1-2, with D unresolved. Germline V gene data show CDR1 as LGHNT and CDR2 as FRNRAP. Trimming took off 6 bases at V and 0 bases at J, with 23 bases between the two ends. The CDR3 sequence is 18 residues long.

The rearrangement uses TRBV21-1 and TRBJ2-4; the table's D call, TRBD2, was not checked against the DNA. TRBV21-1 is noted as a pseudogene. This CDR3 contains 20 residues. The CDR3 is CASSSPRRTSGGRAKNIQYF. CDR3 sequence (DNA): TGTGCCAGCAGCTCTCCAAGACGGACTAGCGGGGGGCGGGCCAAAAACATTCAGTACTTC.

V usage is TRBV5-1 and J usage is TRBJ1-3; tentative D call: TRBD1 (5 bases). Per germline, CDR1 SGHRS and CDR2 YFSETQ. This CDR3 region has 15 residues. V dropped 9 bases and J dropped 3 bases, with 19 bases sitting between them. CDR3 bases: TGCGCCACCCGCACCGGGACCGCCGATGGAAACACCATATATTTT. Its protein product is CATRTGTADGNTIYF.

The CDR3 DNA reads TGTGCCAGTAGATCTAGCGGGGGGACCACCGGGGAGCTGTTTTTT. Its protein product is CASRSSGGTTGELFF. V gene TRBV6-5 combines with J gene TRBJ2-2, with TRBD2 matching over 11 bases. This CDR3 spans 15 amino acids. Per germline, CDR1 MNHEY and CDR2 SVGAGI. Unmatched junction bases numbered 7, after V lost 9 bases and J lost 4 bases.

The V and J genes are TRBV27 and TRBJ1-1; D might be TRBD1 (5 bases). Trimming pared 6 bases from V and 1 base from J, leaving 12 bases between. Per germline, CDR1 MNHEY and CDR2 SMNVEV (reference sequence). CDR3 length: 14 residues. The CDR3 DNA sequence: TGTGCCAGCAGCACTGGTAGGGGGAACACTGAAGCTTTCTTT. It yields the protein CASSTGRGNTEAFF.

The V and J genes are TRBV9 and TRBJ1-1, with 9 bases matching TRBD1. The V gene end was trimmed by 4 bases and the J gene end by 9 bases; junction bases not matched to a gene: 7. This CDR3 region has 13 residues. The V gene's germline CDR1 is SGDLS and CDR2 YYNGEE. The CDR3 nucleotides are TGTGCCAGCAGCCCAGTGGGACAGGGAAAAGCTTTCTTT. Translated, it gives CASSPVGQGKAFF.

CDR3 residues: CASSSPGQGYGYTF. CDR3 nucleotide sequence: TGTGCCAGCAGTTCTCCGGGACAGGGCTATGGCTACACCTTC. V usage is TRBV6-5 and J usage is TRBJ1-2, with 9 bases lining up with TRBD1. V lost 4 bases and J lost 4; bases outside the gene matches: 4. Germline loops: CDR1 MNHEY, CDR2 SVGAGI. CDR3 length: 14 amino acids.

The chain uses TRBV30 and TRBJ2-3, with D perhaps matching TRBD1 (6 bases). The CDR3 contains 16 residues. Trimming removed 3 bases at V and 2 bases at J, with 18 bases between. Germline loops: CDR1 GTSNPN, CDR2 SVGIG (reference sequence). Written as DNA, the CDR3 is TGTGCCTGGAGGGCTACAGGGCGGGCGGTCACAGATACGCAGTATTTT. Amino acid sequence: CAWRATGRAVTDTQYF.

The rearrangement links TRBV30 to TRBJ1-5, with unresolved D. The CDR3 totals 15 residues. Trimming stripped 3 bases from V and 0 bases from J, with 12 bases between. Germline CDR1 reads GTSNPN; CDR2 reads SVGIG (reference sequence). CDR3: CAWSRSLASNQPQHF. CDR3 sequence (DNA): TGTGCCTGGAGCCGGAGCCTGGCTAGCAATCAGCCCCAGCATTTT.

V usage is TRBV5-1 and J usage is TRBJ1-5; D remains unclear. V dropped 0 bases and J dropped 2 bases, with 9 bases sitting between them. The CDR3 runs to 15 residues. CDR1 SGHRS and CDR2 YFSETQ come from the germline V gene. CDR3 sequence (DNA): TGCGCCAGCAGCTTGGGCGGGCCGGGCAATCAGCCCCAGCATTTT. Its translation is CASSLGGPGNQPQHF. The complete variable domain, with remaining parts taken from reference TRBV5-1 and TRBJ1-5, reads KAGVTQTPRYLIKTRGQQVTLSCSPISGHRSVSWYQQTPGQGLQFLFEYFSETQRNKGNFPGRFSGRQFSNSRSEMNVSTLELGDSALYLCASSLGGPGNQPQHFGDGTRLSIL.

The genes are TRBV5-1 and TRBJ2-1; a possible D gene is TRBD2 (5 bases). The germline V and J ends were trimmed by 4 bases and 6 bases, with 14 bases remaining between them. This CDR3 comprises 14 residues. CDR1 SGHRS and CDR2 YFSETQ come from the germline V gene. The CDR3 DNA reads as TGCGCCAGCAGCCCCGGGGAGCCCTCCAATGAGCAGTTCTTC. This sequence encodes CASSPGEPSNEQFF.

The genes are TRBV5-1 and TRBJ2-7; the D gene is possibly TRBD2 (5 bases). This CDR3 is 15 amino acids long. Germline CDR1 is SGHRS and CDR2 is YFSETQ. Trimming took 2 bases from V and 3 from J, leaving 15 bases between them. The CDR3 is CASSFSVDGIYEQYF. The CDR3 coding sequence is TGCGCCAGCAGCTTCTCCGTGGACGGGATCTACGAGCAGTACTTC.

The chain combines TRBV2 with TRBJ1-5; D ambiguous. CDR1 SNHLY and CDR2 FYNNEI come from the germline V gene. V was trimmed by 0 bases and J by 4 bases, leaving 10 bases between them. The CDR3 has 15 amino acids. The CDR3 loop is CASSEAMWGNQPQHF. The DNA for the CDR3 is TGTGCCAGCAGTGAAGCGATGTGGGGTAATCAGCCCCAGCATTTT.

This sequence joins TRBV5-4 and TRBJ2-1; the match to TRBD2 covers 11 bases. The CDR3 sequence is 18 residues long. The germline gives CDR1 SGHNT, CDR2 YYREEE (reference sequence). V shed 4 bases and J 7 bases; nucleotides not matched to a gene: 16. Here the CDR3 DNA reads TGTGCCAGCAGCCTGGTTAGGGGTGGGACTAGCGGAAGAAATGAGCAGTTCTTC. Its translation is CASSLVRGGTSGRNEQFF.

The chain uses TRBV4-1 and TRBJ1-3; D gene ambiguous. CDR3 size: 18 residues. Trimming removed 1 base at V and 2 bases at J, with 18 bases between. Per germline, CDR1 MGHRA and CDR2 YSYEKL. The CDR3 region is CASSQVPLGPGTGNTIYF. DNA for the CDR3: TGCGCCAGCAGCCAAGTACCCTTGGGCCCGGGCACTGGAAACACCATATATTTT.

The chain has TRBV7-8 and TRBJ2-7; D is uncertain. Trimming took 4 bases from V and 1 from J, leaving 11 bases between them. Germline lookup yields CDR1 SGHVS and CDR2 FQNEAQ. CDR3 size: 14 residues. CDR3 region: CASSSRLTSYEQYF. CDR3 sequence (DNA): TGTGCCAGCAGCTCCCGACTGACATCCTACGAGCAGTACTTC.

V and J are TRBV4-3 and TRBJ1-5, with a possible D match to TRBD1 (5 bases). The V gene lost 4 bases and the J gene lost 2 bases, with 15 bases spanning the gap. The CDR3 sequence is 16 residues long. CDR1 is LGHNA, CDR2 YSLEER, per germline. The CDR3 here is CASSLNPGTGNQPQHF. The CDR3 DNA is TGCGCCAGCAGCCTCAACCCCGGGACGGGCAATCAGCCCCAGCATTTT.

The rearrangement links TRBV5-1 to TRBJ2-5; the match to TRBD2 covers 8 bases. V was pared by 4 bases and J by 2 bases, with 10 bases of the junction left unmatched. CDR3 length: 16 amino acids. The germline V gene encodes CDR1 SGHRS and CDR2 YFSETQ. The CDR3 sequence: CASSRNTGTSQETQYF. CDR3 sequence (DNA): TGCGCCAGCAGCAGAAACACCGGGACTAGTCAAGAGACCCAGTACTTC.

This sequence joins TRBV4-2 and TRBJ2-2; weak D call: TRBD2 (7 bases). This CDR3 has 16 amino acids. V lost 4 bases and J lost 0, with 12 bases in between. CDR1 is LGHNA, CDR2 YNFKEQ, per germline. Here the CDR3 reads CASSRGGQPNTGELFF. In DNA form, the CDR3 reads TGTGCCAGCAGCCGGGGGGGGCAGCCGAACACCGGGGAGCTGTTTTTT.

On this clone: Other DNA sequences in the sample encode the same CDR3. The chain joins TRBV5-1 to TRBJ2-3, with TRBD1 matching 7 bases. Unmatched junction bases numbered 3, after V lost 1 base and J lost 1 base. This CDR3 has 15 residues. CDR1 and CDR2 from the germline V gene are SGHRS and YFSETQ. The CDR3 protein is CASSLLQGGTDTQYF. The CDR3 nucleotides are TGCGCCAGCAGCTTGTTGCAGGGGGGCACAGATACGCAGTATTTT.